This is a list of T cell receptor beta chains from one sample in a study of cytomegalovirus exposure and HLA in healthy donors. Sequenced by immunoSEQ multiplex PCR; TCRdb stores in-frame clones only, minus some. Here the sample spans about 170,000 clones, about 80% being singletons. Sequencing was done on a sample of PBMCs. The receptors derive from a female donor in good health and CMV-seronegative. CDR3s include the opening cysteine and the closing phenylalanine or tryptophan. Each record gives: clone size, V gene, J gene, D gene, CDR3 protein, CDR3 DNA. A D gene is named only where the DNA matches it firmly. Size tells how often a clone was seen (once, few, many) or the class of an expanded clone, and some rows leave it out.

clone size: NA
V gene: TRBV7-6
J gene: TRBJ1-5
D gene: NA
CDR3 protein: CASSLFPGSGQPQHF
CDR3 DNA: TGTGCCAGCAGCTTATTCCCCGGCTCGGGGCAGCCCCAGCATTTT

clone size: few
V gene: TRBV6-5
J gene: TRBJ2-7
D gene: NA
CDR3 protein: CASSDSPRSQYF
CDR3 DNA: TGTGCCAGCAGCGACAGTCCGAGGTCGCAGTACTTC

clone size: NA
V gene: TRBV2
J gene: TRBJ1-2
D gene: NA
CDR3 protein: CASSEIGGAAGGYTF
CDR3 DNA: TGTGCCAGCAGTGAAATCGGAGGGGCCGCGGGAGGCTACACCTTC

clone size: few
V gene: TRBV2
J gene: TRBJ1-2
D gene: NA
CDR3 protein: CASSVNRVNYGYTF
CDR3 DNA: TGTGCCAGCAGTGTTAACAGGGTTAACTATGGCTACACCTTC

clone size: few
V gene: TRBV5-4
J gene: TRBJ2-3
D gene: TRBD2
CDR3 protein: CASRSRWGRADTQYF
CDR3 DNA: TGTGCCAGCAGATCCCGCTGGGGGAGGGCAGATACGCAGTATTTT

clone size: NA
V gene: TRBV7-8
J gene: TRBJ2-2
D gene: TRBD2
CDR3 protein: CASSRPYGSSGTGELFF
CDR3 DNA: TGTGCCAGCAGCCGTCCTTATGGGTCTAGCGGTACCGGGGAGCTGTTTTTT

clone size: few
V gene: TRBV5-4
J gene: TRBJ1-4
D gene: TRBD1
CDR3 protein: CASSPDRGEKLFF
CDR3 DNA: TGTGCCAGCAGCCCAGACAGGGGTGAAAAACTGTTTTTT

clone size: NA
V gene: TRBV29-1
J gene: TRBJ2-2
D gene: NA
CDR3 protein: CSVEGIAETGELFF
CDR3 DNA: TGCAGCGTTGAGGGAATAGCGGAGACCGGGGAGCTGTTTTTT

clone size: NA
V gene: TRBV2
J gene: TRBJ2-3
D gene: TRBD2
CDR3 protein: CASSGGGGRATNTQYF
CDR3 DNA: TGTGCCAGCAGCGGCGGGGGCGGGAGGGCTACCAATACGCAGTATTTT

clone size: NA
V gene: TRBV5-6
J gene: TRBJ2-3
D gene: TRBD2
CDR3 protein: CASSTGGGTSDTQYF
CDR3 DNA: TGTGCCAGCAGCACCGGCGGGGGGACCTCCGATACGCAGTATTTT

clone size: NA
V gene: TRBV30
J gene: TRBJ1-1
D gene: NA
CDR3 protein: CAWRAERGGTEAFF
CDR3 DNA: TGTGCCTGGAGGGCAGAGAGGGGAGGCACTGAAGCTTTCTTT

clone size: NA
V gene: TRBV2
J gene: TRBJ2-1
D gene: NA
CDR3 protein: CASSPLASSYNEQFF
CDR3 DNA: TGTGCCAGCAGTCCACTAGCCAGCTCCTACAATGAGCAGTTCTTC

clone size: NA
V gene: TRBV7-2
J gene: TRBJ2-4
D gene: NA
CDR3 protein: CASSLEVRGVGIQYF
CDR3 DNA: TGTGCCAGCAGCTTAGAGGTCAGAGGCGTGGGCATTCAGTACTTC

clone size: NA
V gene: TRBV5-1
J gene: TRBJ1-1
D gene: NA
CDR3 protein: CASSSYGDTEAFF
CDR3 DNA: TGCGCCAGCAGCTCTTACGGGGACACTGAAGCTTTCTTT

clone size: NA
V gene: TRBV9
J gene: TRBJ2-1
D gene: TRBD2
CDR3 protein: CASSVGVGGLAPYNEQFF
CDR3 DNA: TGTGCCAGCAGCGTAGGGGTTGGGGGACTAGCGCCCTACAATGAGCAGTTCTTC